This TCR beta chain was profiled in a study of T cells in Graves' hyperthyroidism and ophthalmopathy. The CDR3 runs 13 residues. With 1 base removed from V and 7 bases from J, the gap between germline ends came to 7 bases. This clonotype is categorized as medium-sized. The CDR3 regions of TCR beta were amplified from RNA transcripts. Researchers ran a first-round RT-PCR on the TCR CDR3 using the HTBI primer set. TCRdb used MiXCR to reprocess the multiplex PCR reads, holding one entry per CDR3 protein. The sample records 450,000 to 550,000 distinct CDR3 sequences, around a quarter being singletons. The chain employs TRBV12-3 or TRBV12-4 and TRBJ2-2; D is ambiguous. The TCR comes from a woman in her 30s with Graves' ophthalmopathy. Sequencing used blood. The CDR3 region is CASSLVVNGELFF. CDR3 sequence (DNA): TGTGCCAGCAGTTTAGTCGTAAACGGGGAGCTGTTTTTT.